Shown below are 31 T cell receptor beta chains from a single sample sequenced in a study of CD8 T cells in Susac syndrome. A quantity of roughly 0.5 to 1 ug RNA underwent reverse transcription using random hexamers. TCRdb independently ran MiXCR on the immunoSEQ multiplex PCR reads; one entry per CDR3 protein. The sample includes about 140,000 distinct CDR3 sequences, 94% of them seen just once. Material for sequencing was CD8+ T cells from PBMCs. The receptors derive from a human donor in good health.

This chain connects TRBV15 to TRBJ2-5; TRBD1 or TRBD2 may be the D gene (5 bases each). Trimming removed 7 bases at V and 2 bases at J, with 14 bases between. This CDR3 region has 14 residues. The germline V gene has CDR1 LNHNV and CDR2 YYDKDF (reference sequence). In DNA, the CDR3 is TGTGCCACCACCGACGGGACCTCGCAAGAGACCCAGTACTTC. This translates into CATTDGTSQETQYF.

The chain uses TRBV28 and TRBJ1-1; D perhaps matches TRBD1 (5 bases). CDR3 size: 13 residues. The germline V and J ends were trimmed by 6 bases and 4 bases, with 12 bases remaining between them. Germline-derived CDR1 and CDR2 are MDHEN and SYDVKM. CDR3 sequence (DNA): TGTGCCAGCAGCTGGGGGGAGGGCACTGAAGCTTTCTTT. Its translation: CASSWGEGTEAFF.

V gene TRBV11-2 combines with J gene TRBJ2-1; D may be TRBD2 (6 bases). CDR1 and CDR2 from the germline V gene are SGHAT and FQNNGV. CDR3 length: 14 residues. With 1 base removed from V and 8 bases from J, the gap between germline ends came to 12 bases. The CDR3 region is CASSLVAGQHEQFF. Written as DNA, the CDR3 is TGTGCCAGCAGCTTAGTTGCGGGGCAGCATGAGCAGTTCTTC.

This rearrangement joins TRBV7-9 to TRBJ2-7; TRBD2 might be the D (6 bases). Trimming cost V 1 base and J 2 bases, with 18 bases left between them. This CDR3 spans 17 amino acids. In germline, CDR1 is SEHNR, CDR2 FQNEAQ (reference sequence). CDR3 coding DNA: TGTGCCAGCAGCTTAGAATGGGTAGCGGATTCTACCTACGAGCAGTACTTC. Translated, it gives CASSLEWVADSTYEQYF.

The chain has TRBV16 and TRBJ1-1, with TRBD1 matching over 8 bases. After removal of 5 bases from V and 4 bases from J, the junction contained 9 bases not matched to a gene. The CDR3 runs to 15 residues. CDR1 is KGHSY and CDR2 is FQNENV in the germline V gene. The CDR3, as DNA: TGTGCCAGCAGCGCTGCCGGGACAGGAGGCACTGAAGCTTTCTTT. The encoded protein is CASSAAGTGGTEAFF. The entire variable domain, with the rest obtained from reference TRBV16 and TRBJ1-1, is as follows: GEEVAQTPKHLVRGEGQKAKLYCAPIKGHSYVFWYQQVLKNEFKFLISFQNENVFDETGMPKERFSAKCLPNSPCSLEIQATKLEDSAVYFCASSAAGTGGTEAFFGQGTRLTVV.

This rearrangement joins TRBV27 to TRBJ1-2; D gene uncertain. The ends were cut back, 2 bases at V and 6 bases at J, with 1 base in the middle. The CDR3 consists of 10 residues. Germline CDR1 is MNHEY and CDR2 is SMNVEV (reference sequence). Here the CDR3 reads CASSLNGYTF. The DNA of the CDR3 is TGTGCCAGCAGTTTAAATGGCTACACCTTC.

The chain links TRBV12-3 or TRBV12-4 to TRBJ2-2, with D maybe TRBD2 (6 bases). V was pared by 3 bases and J by 4 bases, with 9 bases between. The CDR3 covers 14 residues. This CDR3 reads CASSFRLGTGELFF. The CDR3 DNA reads as TGTGCCAGCAGTTTTCGACTAGGCACCGGGGAGCTGTTTTTT.

This chain connects TRBV28 to TRBJ2-7; 7 bases are shared with TRBD1. The V and J ends lost 5 bases and 0 bases, in that order; junction bases with no gene match: 16. The germline V gene encodes CDR1 MDHEN and CDR2 SYDVKM. This CDR3 has 18 amino acids. The DNA for the CDR3 is TGTGCCAGCAGTCGACAGGGATGGCGCATTATTAGCTCCTACGAGCAGTACTTC. Translating it yields CASSRQGWRIISSYEQYF.

This chain connects TRBV12-3 or TRBV12-4 to TRBJ2-2, with 8 nucleotides matching TRBD2. CDR3 length: 17 residues. V lost 0 bases, J lost 4 bases, and 7 bases stayed unmatched. CDR3 nucleotides: TGTGCCAGCAGTTTAGCGACAGCGGGAGTGGTCACCGGGGAGCTGTTTTTT. As protein: CASSLATAGVVTGELFF.

The table lists this clonotype with a count of one. The CDR3 region has the DNA TGTGCCAGCGGGGAGACAGGGGGCTACGAGCAGTACTTC. This translates into CASGETGGYEQYF. The chain employs TRBV2 and TRBJ2-7; 9 bases align to TRBD1. Losses at the gene ends were 8 bases for V and 3 bases for J; bases not matched to a gene: 5. Germline V gene lookup returns CDR1 SNHLY and CDR2 FYNNEI. The CDR3 is made up of 13 amino acids.

V usage is TRBV3-1 and J usage is TRBJ2-1, with D maybe TRBD2 (6 bases). The V end was cut by 2 bases, the J end by 5 bases, with 10 bases between. This CDR3 comprises 14 residues. The germline CDR1 and CDR2 sequences are LGHDT and YNNKEL (reference sequence). The CDR3: CASSQPGLHNEQFF. The CDR3 DNA is TGTGCCAGCAGCCAACCGGGACTTCACAATGAGCAGTTCTTC.

The V gene is TRBV7-8, the J gene TRBJ2-1; D not resolved. This CDR3 is 14 amino acids long. Trimming pared 3 bases from V and 2 bases from J, leaving 8 bases between. Germline CDR1 reads SGHVS; CDR2 reads FQNEAQ. The CDR3: CASSFGGPYNEQFF. The DNA for the CDR3 is TGTGCCAGCAGCTTTGGCGGCCCCTACAATGAGCAGTTCTTC.

The chain uses TRBV14 and TRBJ2-1; D is unclear. The V and J ends lost 5 bases and 2 bases respectively, with 10 bases between them. The CDR3 has 14 amino acids. Germline V lookup: CDR1 SGHDN, CDR2 FVKESK. The CDR3 is CASSTKLTYNEQFF. The CDR3 DNA reads as TGTGCCAGCAGCACTAAACTAACCTACAATGAGCAGTTCTTC.

This clonotype was observed a few times. V usage is TRBV12-3 or TRBV12-4 and J usage is TRBJ1-5; 7 bases map to TRBD1. This CDR3 has 13 residues. The V segment lost 5 bases and the J segment 4 bases; nucleotides outside the gene matches: 2. CDR3: CASSPTGNQPQHF. The CDR3 bases are TGTGCCAGCAGTCCGACAGGGAATCAGCCCCAGCATTTT.

The chain employs TRBV10-2 and TRBJ2-5; 7 nucleotides agree with TRBD1. V gave up 0 bases and J gave up 0 bases; unmatched junction bases: 7. CDR3 size: 17 residues. The germline V gene encodes CDR1 WSHSY and CDR2 SAAADI. In nucleotides, the CDR3 is TGCGCCAGCAGTGAGTCCACATTGACAGGGTACCAAGAGACCCAGTACTTC. Translated, it gives CASSESTLTGYQETQYF.

This chain uses TRBV4-2 with TRBJ2-7; TRBD2 is a possible D gene (6 bases). Germline lookup yields CDR1 LGHNA and CDR2 YNFKEQ. The V and J ends lost 0 bases and 2 bases respectively, with 14 bases between them. The CDR3 extends over 16 amino acids. CDR3 sequence (DNA): TGTGCCAGCAGCCAAGACCCCGGGGGTGGGACCTACGAGCAGTACTTC. Translating gives CASSQDPGGGTYEQYF.

The chain joins TRBV6-2 or TRBV6-3 to TRBJ2-2; D is perhaps TRBD2 (5 bases). V lost 7 bases and J 1 base, leaving 16 bases between the germline ends. Germline loops: CDR1 MNHEY, CDR2 SVGEGT. The CDR3 length is 16 residues. The CDR3 sequence: CASKIHAGGNTGELFF. CDR3 in DNA: TGTGCCAGCAAAATCCACGCCGGAGGGAACACCGGGGAGCTGTTTTTT.

This sequence joins TRBV29-1 and TRBJ2-4; TRBD1 aligns across 10 bases. V shed 6 bases and J 0 bases; nucleotides not matched to a gene: 17. The CDR3 sequence is 19 residues long. Germline V lookup: CDR1 SQVTM, CDR2 ANQGSEA. In nucleotides, the CDR3 is TGCAGCGTAAATGGCCTCCGGGACAGGGGATCCCTAGCCAAAAACATTCAGTACTTC. This encodes CSVNGLRDRGSLAKNIQYF.

The chain uses TRBV27 and TRBJ2-1; tentatively, D is TRBD1 or TRBD2 (5 bases each). Per germline, CDR1 MNHEY and CDR2 SMNVEV (reference sequence). CDR3 length: 11 amino acids. CDR3 sequence: CAAGTGNEQFF. The CDR3 region has the DNA TGTGCGGCTGGGACGGGCAATGAGCAGTTCTTC.

The chain combines TRBV6-5 with TRBJ2-1; D may be TRBD2 (5 bases). V was cut by 6 bases and J by 5 bases, with 11 bases left in between. The CDR3 runs to 13 residues. Germline-derived CDR1 and CDR2 are MNHEY and SVGAGI. The chain's CDR3 is CASRRRLDNEQFF. The CDR3 DNA follows: TGTGCCAGCAGGCGGAGGTTAGACAATGAGCAGTTCTTC.

The chain combines TRBV29-1 with TRBJ2-7, with D tentatively TRBD1 (6 bases). Germline CDR1 and CDR2: SQVTM and ANQGSEA. Trimming removed 5 bases from V and 7 bases from J, with 12 bases in between. This CDR3 has 11 amino acids. CDR3: CSVLQGIEQYF. The CDR3 bases are TGCAGCGTTTTACAGGGTATTGAGCAGTACTTC.

The chain is built from TRBV27 and TRBJ2-5; D is tentatively TRBD1 or TRBD2 (5 bases each). Trimming pared 5 bases from V and 5 bases from J, leaving 15 bases between. CDR3 length: 14 amino acids. Germline V CDR1 and CDR2: MNHEY, SMNVEV (reference sequence). The CDR3 nucleotides read TGTGCCAGCAGTCCGGGCAGGGAGCGGGAGACCCAGTACTTC. This codes for CASSPGRERETQYF.

This chain uses TRBV7-8 with TRBJ2-2, with 10 bases matching TRBD2. From germline, CDR1 is SGHVS and CDR2 FQNEAQ. Losses at the gene ends were 6 bases for V and 3 bases for J; bases not matched to a gene: 4. This CDR3 has 15 residues. This chain's CDR3 is CASSQLAGYTGELFF. The DNA of the CDR3 is TGTGCCAGCAGTCAACTAGCGGGATACACCGGGGAGCTGTTTTTT.

The CDR3 sequence is CSARPLARETQYF. The DNA for the CDR3 is TGCAGTGCTAGGCCACTAGCGAGGGAGACCCAGTACTTC. This chain links TRBV20-1 with TRBJ2-5; TRBD2 matches 7 bases. The germline gives CDR1 DFQATT, CDR2 SNEGSKA (reference sequence). The CDR3 consists of 13 residues. The ends lost 3 bases at V and 5 bases at J; junction bases unmatched: 6.

The chain has TRBV27 and TRBJ2-3; 7 nucleotides line up with TRBD2. This CDR3 spans 14 amino acids. Trimming cost V 5 bases and J 6 bases; bases outside gene matches: 8. Germline CDR1 reads MNHEY; CDR2 reads SMNVEV (reference sequence). In nucleotides, the CDR3 is TGTGCCAGCAGTCCCGGACTAGAAACCGATACGCAGTATTTT. Its protein product is CASSPGLETDTQYF.

The chain has TRBV4-3 and TRBJ1-5; no definite D call. Deletions cut 1 base from V and 1 base from J, with 8 bases between. This CDR3 spans 15 amino acids. The germline V gene has CDR1 LGHNA and CDR2 YSLEER. For the CDR3, the DNA is TGCGCCAGCAGCCAAGGGGTCAGAAGCAATCAGCCCCAGCATTTT. It specifies CASSQGVRSNQPQHF.

The rearrangement joins TRBV7-9 to TRBJ2-7; D is ambiguous. The V end was cut by 3 bases, the J end by 6 bases, with 9 bases between. The germline gives CDR1 SEHNR, CDR2 FQNEAQ (reference sequence). The CDR3 sequence is 12 residues long. CDR3 sequence reads: CASSLAGSEQYF. The CDR3 coding sequence is TGTGCCAGCAGCTTGGCAGGCTCCGAGCAGTACTTC.

Here the CDR3 DNA reads TGTGCCAGCAGCGACGGACTAGCGGCCTACAATGAGCAGTTCTTC. It specifies CASSDGLAAYNEQFF. The chain couples TRBV7-6 to TRBJ2-1; TRBD2 matches at 10 bases. Germline loops: CDR1 SGHVS, CDR2 FNYEAQ. This CDR3 spans 15 amino acids. Trimming removed 5 bases from V and 2 bases from J; junction bases left unmatched: 3.

The chain uses TRBV7-8 and TRBJ2-5; TRBD1 or TRBD2 may be the D gene (6 bases each). Germline values: CDR1 SGHVS, CDR2 FQNEAQ. This CDR3 region has 12 residues. V lost 5 bases, J lost 5 bases, and 9 bases lay in between. The CDR3 reads CASSGGGETQYF. The CDR3 DNA sequence: TGTGCCAGCAGCGGAGGGGGGGAGACCCAGTACTTC.

V gene TRBV27 combines with J gene TRBJ2-2, with TRBD2 matching over 9 bases. With 5 bases clipped from V and 2 bases from J, the junction kept 6 bases outside the gene matches. Per the germline V gene, CDR1 is MNHEY and CDR2 is SMNVEV (reference sequence). The CDR3 length is 16 residues. CDR3 sequence reads: CASSEVAGANTGELFF. The CDR3 DNA sequence: TGTGCCAGCAGTGAGGTAGCGGGAGCTAACACCGGGGAGCTGTTTTTT.

This sequence joins TRBV7-9 and TRBJ2-1, with D perhaps TRBD2 (6 bases). The germline V gene has CDR1 SEHNR and CDR2 FQNEAQ (reference sequence). The CDR3 totals 16 residues. The V and J ends lost 1 base and 4 bases respectively, with 14 bases between them. The CDR3 region has the DNA TGTGCCAGCAGCTTAGGGGACTCACAGTATTACAATGAGCAGTTCTTC. Protein: CASSLGDSQYYNEQFF.